One and the same sample provided the 29 T cell receptor beta chains below, sequenced in a study of T cell responses to AZD1222 COVID-19 vaccine (dated by TCRdb to the early 2020s). Receptor amplification or capture employed the immunoSEQ multiplex PCR assay. TCRdb carries this immuneACCESS record with in-frame sequences only. Its versions omit some clonotypes, under half of them owing to an unresolved V gene in the studies checked, with the rest unexplained. Across this sample there are about 140,000 clones, with 85% to 95% seen only once. In total, the top ten clones hold 9% to 15% of the sample. The sample's time point label, in plain terms: sample from adult after SARS-CoV-2 infection, after symptom onset. Sample: peripheral blood, taken after recovery from COVID-19. The receptors originated from an adult who had recovered from COVID-19.

The rearrangement links TRBV21-1 to TRBJ1-5; the table's D call, TRBD1, has no DNA check behind it. TRBV21-1 is a documented pseudogene. The CDR3 runs 15 residues. The CDR3 protein is CASSKGHRGHQPQHF. CDR3 DNA sequence: TGTGCCAGCAGCAAAGGGCACAGGGGGCATCAGCCCCAGCATTTT.

The rearrangement uses TRBV21-1 and TRBJ1-1; TRBD1, the D gene given by the table, was not confirmed from the DNA. TRBV21-1 is labeled a pseudogene. CDR3 length equals 13 residues. The CDR3 region is CASLGQEATEAFF. The DNA of the CDR3 is TGTGCCAGTTTAGGACAGGAGGCCACTGAAGCTTTCTTT.

The rearrangement links TRBV7-3 to TRBJ2-2; no reliable D call. The CDR3 sequence is 12 residues long. V was pared by 2 bases and J by 6 bases, with 4 bases between. Germline V gene lookup returns CDR1 SGHTA and CDR2 FQGTGA. DNA of the CDR3: TGTGCCAGCAGCTTAGGGGCCGGGGAGCTGTTTTTT. As protein: CASSLGAGELFF.

This clone was detected only once. The chain has TRBV28 and TRBJ2-7; 10 bases are shared with TRBD1. J gave up 5 bases and V 6 bases, and 7 bases lay outside the gene matches. Germline assignment: CDR1 MDHEN and CDR2 SYDVKM. The CDR3 spans 14 residues. The chain's CDR3 is CASSRGDRGHEQYF. CDR3 nucleotides: TGTGCCAGCAGCCGGGGGGACAGGGGCCACGAGCAGTACTTC.

The chain employs TRBV9 and TRBJ1-2; 10 positions agree with TRBD1. After removal of 2 bases from V and 5 bases from J, the junction contained 9 bases not matched to a gene. The CDR3 is 16 amino acids. Per germline, CDR1 SGDLS and CDR2 YYNGEE. Written as DNA, the CDR3 is TGTGCCAGCAGCGTCGGGACAGGGGCTGTCGCGTATGGCTACACCTTC. Encoded protein: CASSVGTGAVAYGYTF. Variable domain in full (rest from reference TRBV9 and TRBJ1-2): DSGVTQTPKHLITATGQRVTLRCSPRSGDLSVYWYQQSLDQGLQFLIQYYNGEERAKGNILERFSAQQFPDLHSELNLSSLELGDSALYFCASSVGTGAVAYGYTFGSGTRLTVV.

Of note for this clone: Other DNA sequences from this sample encode an identical CDR3 as well. The chain carries TRBV18 and TRBJ1-1; D unresolved. There are 13 residues in the CDR3. The germline gives CDR1 KGHSH, CDR2 LQKENI. V lost 3 bases and J lost 0, with 5 bases in between. CDR3 in DNA: TGTGCCAGCTCACCGGGCCTGAACACTGAAGCTTTCTTT. Its translation is CASSPGLNTEAFF.

The CDR3 here is CASSAQGANEKLFF. In nucleotides, the CDR3 is TGTGCCAGCAGTGCCCAGGGGGCTAATGAAAAACTGTTTTTT. The chain has TRBV2 and TRBJ1-4; 7 bases match TRBD1. The CDR3 has 14 residues. The V gene end was trimmed by 4 bases and the J gene end by 3 bases; junction bases not matched to a gene: 2. Germline lookup yields CDR1 SNHLY and CDR2 FYNNEI.

This clone is a singleton in its sample. The chain is built from TRBV12-5 and TRBJ2-2; unclear D gene. Germline V CDR1 and CDR2: LGHNT, FRNRAP. This CDR3 region has 17 residues. V lost 1 base and J 0 bases, leaving 12 bases between the germline ends. CDR3 DNA sequence: TGTGCTAGTGGTTTGGGAAGTGCAGGACCGAACACCGGGGAGCTGTTTTTT. Amino acid sequence: CASGLGSAGPNTGELFF.

The rearrangement joins TRBV6-1 to TRBJ2-7; D is unresolved. The V gene lost 2 bases and the J gene lost 0 bases, with 11 bases spanning the gap. The CDR3 totals 15 residues. Germline V gene lookup returns CDR1 MNHNS and CDR2 SASEGT. The CDR3 here is CASSEKGGSSYEQYF. DNA for the CDR3: TGTGCCAGCAGTGAAAAAGGCGGTAGCTCCTACGAGCAGTACTTC.

The V and J genes are TRBV5-1 and TRBJ2-7, with 13 bases fitting TRBD2. Germline CDR1 and CDR2: SGHRS and YFSETQ. The CDR3 has 17 residues. V lost 4 bases, J lost 4 bases, and 11 bases stayed unmatched. CDR3 amino acids: CASSIQVLAGGEYEQYF. The CDR3 bases are TGCGCCAGCAGCATCCAAGTACTAGCGGGAGGGGAATACGAGCAGTACTTC. Full variable domain (outside the CDR3, taken from reference TRBV5-1 and TRBJ2-7): KAGVTQTPRYLIKTRGQQVTLSCSPISGHRSVSWYQQTPGQGLQFLFEYFSETQRNKGNFPGRFSGRQFSNSRSEMNVSTLELGDSALYLCASSIQVLAGGEYEQYFGPGTRLTVT.

CDR3 protein: CASRGTVAYEQYF. Written as DNA, the CDR3 is TGTGCCAGCAGAGGGACGGTCGCCTACGAGCAGTACTTC. V usage is TRBV6-5 and J usage is TRBJ2-7; D possibly matches TRBD1 or TRBD2 (5 bases each). The V and J ends lost 6 bases and 2 bases respectively, with 11 bases between them. There are 13 residues in the CDR3. Germline V gene sequence: CDR1 MNHEY, CDR2 SVGAGI.

The V gene is TRBV27, the J gene TRBJ2-2; D uncertain. The CDR3 is 15 residues long. V was cut by 2 bases and J by 8 bases, with 15 bases left in between. Germline V gene lookup returns CDR1 MNHEY and CDR2 SMNVEV (reference sequence). The CDR3 nucleotides read TGTGCCAGCAGTTTAGGTTTAGGGAACGGAGGGGAGCTGTTTTTT. Its protein product is CASSLGLGNGGELFF.

The J gene is TRBJ1-4, the V gene TRBV29-1; 8 bases map to TRBD1. The V gene end was trimmed by 6 bases and the J gene end by 0 bases; junction bases not matched to a gene: 6. In germline, CDR1 is SQVTM, CDR2 ANQGSEA. The CDR3 contains 15 residues. CDR3 sequence (DNA): TGCAGCGTCGGTCGGACAGGGTCAACTAATGAAAAACTGTTTTTT. Its protein is CSVGRTGSTNEKLFF.

CDR3 loop: CATVTGGQGQPQHF. As DNA, the CDR3 is TGTGCCACCGTGACAGGGGGCCAGGGTCAGCCCCAGCATTTT. The V and J genes are TRBV19 and TRBJ1-5; 10 positions match TRBD1. The ends lost 10 bases at V and 6 bases at J; junction bases unmatched: 9. Germline V gives CDR1 LNHDA, CDR2 SQIVND (reference sequence). The CDR3 has 14 residues.

The rearrangement links TRBV20-1 to TRBJ2-1; D unresolved. V was clipped by 5 bases and J by 6 bases, with 8 bases between them. CDR3 length: 11 amino acids. Germline V gives CDR1 DFQATT, CDR2 SNEGSKA (reference sequence). The CDR3 sequence: CSAYRLNEQFF. CDR3 DNA sequence: TGCAGTGCTTACCGACTCAATGAGCAGTTCTTC.

The gene calls are TRBV27 and TRBJ2-1, with D hard to call. V was cut by 3 bases and J by 10 bases, with 7 bases left in between. The CDR3 loop spans 11 amino acids. Germline V gene data show CDR1 as MNHEY and CDR2 as SMNVEV (reference sequence). The CDR3 DNA is TGTGCCAGCAGTTTTATGGGAGAGCAGTTCTTC. This translates into CASSFMGEQFF.

The rearrangement uses TRBV28 and TRBJ1-1; 9 nucleotides line up with TRBD1. The CDR3 totals 17 residues. V gave up 10 bases and J gave up 7 bases; unmatched junction bases: 22. CDR1 is MDHEN and CDR2 is SYDVKM in the germline V gene. The CDR3 nucleotides are TGTGCCACCGAGGGGTCCACGCCCGGGACAGGGAGGGTTGAAGCTTTCTTT. Translation: CATEGSTPGTGRVEAFF.

V gene TRBV5-5 combines with J gene TRBJ2-7; 10 nucleotides agree with TRBD2. Germline trimming cut 4 bases from V and 0 bases from J; bases unmatched to any gene: 4. Germline V gives CDR1 SGHKS, CDR2 YYEKEE (reference sequence). The CDR3 covers 15 residues. The CDR3 nucleotides are TGTGCCAGCAGCGCCGGGACTAGCGTCTCCTACGAGCAGTACTTC. Protein sequence: CASSAGTSVSYEQYF. The whole variable domain, remainder taken from reference TRBV5-5 and TRBJ2-7, is DAGVTQSPTHLIKTRGQQVTLRCSPISGHKSVSWYQQVLGQGPQFIFQYYEKEERGRGNFPDRFSARQFPNYSSELNVNALLLGDSALYLCASSAGTSVSYEQYFGPGTRLTVT.

About this clone: The sample holds other DNA sequences that translate to the same CDR3. The chain is built from TRBV5-4 and TRBJ1-1, with D perhaps TRBD1 (5 bases). Trimming took off 0 bases at V and 5 bases at J, with 8 bases between the two ends. CDR1 SGHNT and CDR2 YYREEE come from the germline V gene (reference sequence). CDR3 length: 13 residues. The CDR3, as DNA: TGTGCCAGCAGCTTGGGGGGCAATACTGAAGCTTTCTTT. It is translated as CASSLGGNTEAFF.

This chain joins TRBV6-6 and TRBJ2-2; TRBD2 agrees at 7 bases. V lost 2 bases, J lost 4 bases, and 7 bases stayed unmatched. The CDR3 is 16 residues long. Germline assignment: CDR1 MNHNY and CDR2 SVGAGI (reference sequence). CDR3 bases: TGTGCCAGCAGTTACAGGGCGGGAGCGAGCACCGGGGAGCTGTTTTTT. It yields the protein CASSYRAGASTGELFF.

J is TRBJ2-2 and V is TRBV19, with 8 bases identical to TRBD1. The CDR3 spans 15 residues. Germline lookup yields CDR1 LNHDA and CDR2 SQIVND (reference sequence). Trimming took 7 bases from V and 8 from J; bases not matched to a gene: 12. The CDR3 nucleotides read TGTGCCAGTAACCAACAGGGGGTAATACCGGGGGAGCTGTTTTTT. This translates into CASNQQGVIPGELFF.

The chain carries TRBV7-9 and TRBJ1-2, with 7 nucleotides matching TRBD1. From germline, CDR1 is SEHNR and CDR2 FQNEAQ (reference sequence). With 6 bases clipped from V and 0 bases from J, the junction kept 7 bases outside the gene matches. CDR3 length: 15 amino acids. Here the CDR3 reads CASSSGQAPNYGYTF. CDR3 coding DNA: TGTGCCAGCAGTTCCGGACAGGCCCCTAACTATGGCTACACCTTC.

The genes are TRBV3-1 (or the pseudogene TRBV3-2) and TRBJ1-3; D ambiguous. The germline gives CDR1 LGHDT, CDR2 YNNKEL (reference sequence). CDR3 length equals 13 residues. The V and J ends lost 1 base and 4 bases respectively, with 5 bases between them. The CDR3 loop is CASSQVPGNTIYF. The CDR3 region has the DNA TGTGCCAGCAGCCAAGTTCCCGGAAACACCATATATTTT.

J is TRBJ2-2 and V is TRBV6-5; possible D gene TRBD1, 6 bases. This CDR3 spans 14 amino acids. V gave up 4 bases and J gave up 3 bases, with 9 bases separating them. Per germline, CDR1 MNHEY and CDR2 SVGAGI. The CDR3 coding sequence is TGTGCCAGCAGTTCCGACAGGTACACCGGGGAGCTGTTTTTT. Translating gives CASSSDRYTGELFF.

The chain recombines TRBV5-1 with TRBJ1-3; no reliable D call. This CDR3 is 16 amino acids long. V shed 0 bases and J shed 2 bases, with 12 bases lying between them. CDR1 and CDR2 from the germline V gene are SGHRS and YFSETQ. This CDR3 reads CASSLVGLGAGNTIYF. As DNA, the CDR3 is TGCGCCAGCAGCTTGGTGGGCCTCGGGGCTGGAAACACCATATATTTT.

The chain recombines TRBV30 with TRBJ1-5, with D unclear. Germline assignment: CDR1 GTSNPN and CDR2 SVGIG (reference sequence). Trimming removed 2 bases at V and 1 base at J, with 9 bases between. The CDR3 runs 14 residues. CDR3 amino acids: CAWSPVPSNQPQHF. The DNA for the CDR3 is TGTGCCTGGAGTCCGGTCCCGAGCAATCAGCCCCAGCATTTT. Complete variable domain (other parts from reference TRBV30 and TRBJ1-5): SQTIHQWPATLVQPVGSPLSLECTVEGTSNPNLYWYRQAAGRGLQLLFYSVGIGQISSEVPQNLSASRPQDRQFILSSKKLLLSDSGFYLCAWSPVPSNQPQHFGDGTRLSIL.

The chain carries TRBV20-1 and TRBJ2-5; D not certain. V was clipped by 5 bases and J by 6 bases, with 16 bases between them. The CDR3 contains 13 residues. Germline CDR1 DFQATT, CDR2 SNEGSKA (reference sequence). The CDR3 coding sequence is TGCAGTGCTCGTGGGCCGATTCCTAAGACCCAGTACTTC. It specifies CSARGPIPKTQYF.

The gene calls are TRBV28 and TRBJ2-7, with TRBD1 identical over 8 bases. Per the germline V gene, CDR1 is MDHEN and CDR2 is SYDVKM. This CDR3 region has 14 residues. The ends lost 6 bases at V and 2 bases at J; junction bases unmatched: 6. CDR3 sequence: CASRQRDRTYEQYF. The DNA for the CDR3 is TGTGCCAGCAGACAACGGGACAGGACCTACGAGCAGTACTTC.

The V and J genes are TRBV28 and TRBJ2-3; D may be TRBD1 (6 bases). Between the trimmed V and J ends, which lost 5 bases and 2 bases, there was a span of 17 bases. This CDR3 spans 16 amino acids. Germline V CDR1 and CDR2: MDHEN, SYDVKM. DNA of the CDR3: TGTGCCAGCAGTGGGCTCCGGGACACCACCACAGATACGCAGTATTTT. Its translation: CASSGLRDTTTDTQYF.